The source of this T cell receptor beta chain is a study of molecular identifiers for immune sequencing clone quantification. As for the study in general: Five aliquots were made in replicates from the RNA of roughly 21,000 or 96,000 naive CD8 cells, and four were sequenced.

Germline CDR1 reads DFQATT; CDR2 reads SNEGSKA (reference sequence). The V and J ends lost 2 bases and 2 bases respectively, with 13 bases between them. The length of the CDR3 is 15 residues. CD8+CD4-CCR7+CD45RA+ sorting gave the naive CD8 T cells. In this sample, this clonotype turned up many times. Its antigen is undetermined. Each CDR3 protein is one row after TCRdb ran MiXCR on the PCR reads. The sample holds a few hundred thousand distinct CDR3 sequences, 24% seen once. Study-wide points: Spiked Jurkat TCR RNA from one cell was reportedly detectable among 950,000 to 1,000,000 naive cells.

Sequencing used naive CD8+ T cells from blood, with Jurkat cell RNA spiked in. Subset meaning: FACS-sorted CD8+CD4-CCR7+CD45RA+ naive T cells. The chain employs TRBV20-1 and TRBJ1-3; no clear D. The source of this sequence is a human donor in good health. Some libraries in this study had Jurkat cell RNA spiked in. CDR3 nucleotides: TGCAGTGCTAGACTCCCCCAACTTACTGGAAACACCATATATTTT. Residues: CSARLPQLTGNTIYF.